Listed below are T cell receptor beta chains from one sample, sequenced in a study of OX40 agonist ivuxolimab in advanced cancers. Clones were read by immunoSEQ multiplex PCR, and TCRdb kept only the in-frame ones, dropping some. Seen here are tens of thousands of clones, 80% to 90% observed once, and the top ten hold 1.5% to 2.5%. Here the sequenced sample was CD4+ or CD8+ T cells sorted from blood, taken in a trial of the OX40 agonist ivuxolimab. These receptors originate from an adult with an advanced solid tumor such as melanoma, head and neck, liver or kidney cancer. Both conserved end residues are part of each CDR3. Fields, in order: CDR3 DNA, CDR3 protein, V gene, D gene, J gene, clone size, CDR3 length. D genes are given only for firm matches. Rows may omit the clone size; those that give it use once, few, many or a size class.

CDR3 DNA: TGCGCCAGCAGCCAAGCCCCAGGGATGAGCACAGATACGCAGTATTTT; CDR3 protein: CASSQAPGMSTDTQYF; V gene: TRBV4-1; D gene: -; J gene: TRBJ2-3; clone size: few; CDR3 length: 16
CDR3 DNA: TGTGCCAGCAGTGTGTCAGAATCGATGAACACTGAAGCTTTCTTT; CDR3 protein: CASSVSESMNTEAFF; V gene: TRBV2; D gene: -; J gene: TRBJ1-1; clone size: -; CDR3 length: 15
CDR3 DNA: TGCGCCAGCAGCTTTGGACAGGGGGCGATCTATGGCTACACCTTC; CDR3 protein: CASSFGQGAIYGYTF; V gene: TRBV5-1; D gene: TRBD1; J gene: TRBJ1-2; clone size: few; CDR3 length: 15
CDR3 DNA: TGTGCCAGCCTAGGGGCTGGGGCCAACGTCCTGACTTTC; CDR3 protein: CASLGAGANVLTF; V gene: TRBV5-6; D gene: -; J gene: TRBJ2-6; clone size: -; CDR3 length: 13
CDR3 DNA: TGTGCCAGCAGTGGGACAGGGCTTAATGAAGCTTTCTTT; CDR3 protein: CASSGTGLNEAFF; V gene: TRBV25-1; D gene: TRBD1; J gene: TRBJ1-1; clone size: -; CDR3 length: 13
CDR3 DNA: TGTGCCAGCAGCTTATTCAGTCAGGGGGAGACCCAGTACTTC; CDR3 protein: CASSLFSQGETQYF; V gene: TRBV7-9; D gene: -; J gene: TRBJ2-5; clone size: -; CDR3 length: 14
CDR3 DNA: TGTGCCAGCAGTCCACCGGGGGAGACCCAGTACTTC; CDR3 protein: CASSPPGETQYF; V gene: TRBV27; D gene: -; J gene: TRBJ2-5; clone size: -; CDR3 length: 12
CDR3 DNA: TGTGCCAGCTCACCCCAGGGTCCCACCGGGGAGCTGTTTTTT; CDR3 protein: CASSPQGPTGELFF; V gene: TRBV18; D gene: -; J gene: TRBJ2-2; clone size: -; CDR3 length: 14
CDR3 DNA: TGTGCCAGTAGGGGTCAGGGGAAAGCTTTCTTT; CDR3 protein: CASRGQGKAFF; V gene: TRBV19; D gene: -; J gene: TRBJ1-1; clone size: once; CDR3 length: 11
CDR3 DNA: TGTGCCAGTAGTATAAGGGGGAACACTGAAGCTTTCTTT; CDR3 protein: CASSIRGNTEAFF; V gene: TRBV19; D gene: -; J gene: TRBJ1-1; clone size: -; CDR3 length: 13
CDR3 DNA: TGTGCCAGCAGTGTGGGCAGCACAGATACGCAGTATTTT; CDR3 protein: CASSVGSTDTQYF; V gene: TRBV25-1; D gene: -; J gene: TRBJ2-3; clone size: -; CDR3 length: 13
CDR3 DNA: TGCGCCAGCAGCAGGGACAGTGAAGCTTTCTTT; CDR3 protein: CASSRDSEAFF; V gene: TRBV5-1; D gene: TRBD1; J gene: TRBJ1-1; clone size: once; CDR3 length: 11
CDR3 DNA: TGTGCCAGCAGTGAAAGAGCGACAGGGACTGAAGCTTTCTTT; CDR3 protein: CASSERATGTEAFF; V gene: TRBV2; D gene: TRBD1; J gene: TRBJ1-1; clone size: -; CDR3 length: 14
CDR3 DNA: TGTGCCAGCAGTTTATCCTGGGTTGCTGGTGAAAAACTGTTTTTT; CDR3 protein: CASSLSWVAGEKLFF; V gene: TRBV27; D gene: -; J gene: TRBJ1-4; clone size: -; CDR3 length: 15
CDR3 DNA: TGTGCCAGCAGCTTGGAAGGGGCGTCTTTCACCGGGGAGCTGTTTTTT; CDR3 protein: CASSLEGASFTGELFF; V gene: TRBV5-4; D gene: -; J gene: TRBJ2-2; clone size: -; CDR3 length: 16
CDR3 DNA: TGTGCCAGCAGCCCACATATGAACACCGGGGAGCTGTTTTTT; CDR3 protein: CASSPHMNTGELFF; V gene: TRBV11-3; D gene: -; J gene: TRBJ2-2; clone size: -; CDR3 length: 14
CDR3 DNA: TGTGCCAGCAGTACCGACAGGATCCAAGAGACCCAGTACTTC; CDR3 protein: CASSTDRIQETQYF; V gene: TRBV6-5; D gene: -; J gene: TRBJ2-5; clone size: -; CDR3 length: 14
CDR3 DNA: TGCGCCAGCAGCTTGCTGGAGCCGTCAGATACGCAGTATTTT; CDR3 protein: CASSLLEPSDTQYF; V gene: TRBV5-1; D gene: -; J gene: TRBJ2-3; clone size: -; CDR3 length: 14
CDR3 DNA: TGTGCCAGCAGCGTAAGATCGGAGGGCAGCTATGGCTACACCTTC; CDR3 protein: CASSVRSEGSYGYTF; V gene: TRBV5-4; D gene: -; J gene: TRBJ1-2; clone size: -; CDR3 length: 15
CDR3 DNA: TGTGCCTGGACTCCGGGACAGGGGGCAACGGATACGCAGTATTTT; CDR3 protein: CAWTPGQGATDTQYF; V gene: TRBV30; D gene: TRBD1; J gene: TRBJ2-3; clone size: -; CDR3 length: 15
CDR3 DNA: TGTGCCAGCAGCCAACTAGCGGGAGGTGTAGAGCAGTACTTC; CDR3 protein: CASSQLAGGVEQYF; V gene: TRBV4-2; D gene: TRBD2; J gene: TRBJ2-7; clone size: -; CDR3 length: 14
CDR3 DNA: TGTGCTAGCAGCCGGACCGGGGGAATCACCGGGGAGCTGTTTTTT; CDR3 protein: CASSRTGGITGELFF; V gene: TRBV7-7; D gene: -; J gene: TRBJ2-2; clone size: -; CDR3 length: 15
CDR3 DNA: TGTGCCAGCAGCTTGAGCGGGGCGTCCTCTGGGGCCAACGTCCTGACTTTC; CDR3 protein: CASSLSGASSGANVLTF; V gene: TRBV7-6; D gene: TRBD2; J gene: TRBJ2-6; clone size: -; CDR3 length: 17
CDR3 DNA: TGTGCCAGCAGCCAAGGGGTCTGGTTGTACGAGCAGTACTTC; CDR3 protein: CASSQGVWLYEQYF; V gene: TRBV14; D gene: -; J gene: TRBJ2-7; clone size: once; CDR3 length: 14
CDR3 DNA: TGTGCCAGCAGCCAAGGGGTAGAACAAAACACCGGGGAGCTGTTTTTT; CDR3 protein: CASSQGVEQNTGELFF; V gene: TRBV4-2; D gene: -; J gene: TRBJ2-2; clone size: -; CDR3 length: 16
CDR3 DNA: TGTGCCAGCAGCTTAGGGACAGGGAATAGAGGCTACACCTTC; CDR3 protein: CASSLGTGNRGYTF; V gene: TRBV11-2; D gene: TRBD1; J gene: TRBJ1-2; clone size: -; CDR3 length: 14
CDR3 DNA: TGTGCCAGCTCACCGTCACAGGGGGATAATGAAAAACTGTTTTTT; CDR3 protein: CASSPSQGDNEKLFF; V gene: TRBV18; D gene: TRBD1; J gene: TRBJ1-4; clone size: -; CDR3 length: 15
CDR3 DNA: TGCAGTGCTAGGGCCCCACGCGAGCAGTACTTC; CDR3 protein: CSARAPREQYF; V gene: TRBV20-1; D gene: -; J gene: TRBJ2-7; clone size: -; CDR3 length: 11
CDR3 DNA: TGTGCCATCAGTGATCAGCTCGTAAATAATTCACCCCTCCACTTT; CDR3 protein: CAISDQLVNNSPLHF; V gene: TRBV10-3; D gene: -; J gene: TRBJ1-6; clone size: -; CDR3 length: 15
CDR3 DNA: TGTGCCAGCAGGGTACTGGTACAAGCCTACAATGAGCAGTTCTTC; CDR3 protein: CASRVLVQAYNEQFF; V gene: TRBV2; D gene: -; J gene: TRBJ2-1; clone size: -; CDR3 length: 15
CDR3 DNA: TGTGCCAGCAGTGCTCCGGGACAGCACTATGGCTACACCTTC; CDR3 protein: CASSAPGQHYGYTF; V gene: TRBV6-6; D gene: TRBD1; J gene: TRBJ1-2; clone size: -; CDR3 length: 14
CDR3 DNA: TGTGCCAGCAGCTTGGCCGGAGGGACAGGGGGGGATGGCTACACCTTC; CDR3 protein: CASSLAGGTGGDGYTF; V gene: TRBV5-4; D gene: TRBD1; J gene: TRBJ1-2; clone size: once; CDR3 length: 16
CDR3 DNA: TGCGCCAGCAGCCGGGAACCCTATATTGTGAGCGACTCCTACAATGAGCAGTTCTTC; CDR3 protein: CASSREPYIVSDSYNEQFF; V gene: TRBV4-1; D gene: -; J gene: TRBJ2-1; clone size: -; CDR3 length: 19
CDR3 DNA: TGTGCCAGCAGTGAACAGGGGACAGGGATATACAATGAGCAGTTCTTC; CDR3 protein: CASSEQGTGIYNEQFF; V gene: TRBV6-1; D gene: TRBD1; J gene: TRBJ2-1; clone size: -; CDR3 length: 16
CDR3 DNA: TGCGCCAGCAGCCGGCTTCTAGCGGAAGGAGAAAGGCAGTTCTTC; CDR3 protein: CASSRLLAEGERQFF; V gene: TRBV4-1; D gene: TRBD2; J gene: TRBJ2-1; clone size: -; CDR3 length: 15
CDR3 DNA: TGTGCCGCCAGCAGAGAGGGATTGTGGAGCTATGGCTACACCTTC; CDR3 protein: CAASREGLWSYGYTF; V gene: TRBV15; D gene: -; J gene: TRBJ1-2; clone size: -; CDR3 length: 15
CDR3 DNA: TGTGCCAGCAGCCCGGCCGACAGGAAAGCTTTCTTT; CDR3 protein: CASSPADRKAFF; V gene: TRBV7-9; D gene: -; J gene: TRBJ1-1; clone size: -; CDR3 length: 12
CDR3 DNA: TGCGCCAGCAGCCCTTGGACAGGGGCGAATCAGCCCCAGCATTTT; CDR3 protein: CASSPWTGANQPQHF; V gene: TRBV5-1; D gene: TRBD1; J gene: TRBJ1-5; clone size: once; CDR3 length: 15
CDR3 DNA: TGTGCCAGTAGTAGGGGACTAGCGGGAGTGAACACCGGGGAGCTGTTTTTT; CDR3 protein: CASSRGLAGVNTGELFF; V gene: TRBV19; D gene: TRBD2; J gene: TRBJ2-2; clone size: few; CDR3 length: 17
CDR3 DNA: TGTGCCAGCAGCGTAGCGACTAGCGGGAGTTTTGGGACCCAGTACTTC; CDR3 protein: CASSVATSGSFGTQYF; V gene: TRBV9; D gene: TRBD2; J gene: TRBJ2-5; clone size: -; CDR3 length: 16
CDR3 DNA: TGTGCCTGGAGTCCCACCCCTGAGCCAGCGAGAGGCGAGCAGTACTTC; CDR3 protein: CAWSPTPEPARGEQYF; V gene: TRBV30; D gene: -; J gene: TRBJ2-7; clone size: -; CDR3 length: 16
CDR3 DNA: TGTGCCAGCAGCTTGGGGACTACGCCCACAGATACGCAGTATTTT; CDR3 protein: CASSLGTTPTDTQYF; V gene: TRBV5-6; D gene: -; J gene: TRBJ2-3; clone size: -; CDR3 length: 15
CDR3 DNA: TGTGCCAGCAGTGGCGAACAGGGTTGGGGGCAGCCCCAGCATTTT; CDR3 protein: CASSGEQGWGQPQHF; V gene: TRBV6-1; D gene: -; J gene: TRBJ1-5; clone size: -; CDR3 length: 15